This record covers a single T cell receptor (beta chain). Its specificity is not known. This specimen belongs to a study of OX40 agonist ivuxolimab in advanced cancers. Study at large: Therapy given before enrollment (anti-PD-1, anti-PD-L1 or anti-CTLA-4) was allowed, and roughly 42% had some. Partial responses were observed in three patients, of whom one had hepatocellular carcinoma and two had cutaneous melanoma.

The study's findings and limits: In the expanded peripheral T cells, antigen specificity was never determined.

The protocol was immunoSEQ multiplex PCR, while the TCRdb copy is restricted to in-frame clones and leaves out a portion. This sample has roughly 53,000 clones; around four fifths occur once, and the top ten carry 9.5% to 15%. Germline loops: CDR1 SGHTA, CDR2 FQGTGA. This CDR3 has 15 amino acids. The ends lost 5 bases at V and 2 bases at J; junction bases unmatched: 6. Source: CD4+ or CD8+ T cells sorted from blood, taken in a trial of the OX40 agonist ivuxolimab. This receptor was taken from an adult with an advanced solid tumor such as melanoma, head and neck, liver or kidney cancer. The chain carries TRBV7-3 and TRBJ2-3; TRBD2 agrees at 8 bases. CDR3 sequence (DNA): TGTGCCAGCAGCCCGCAACTAGCGGTCACAGATACGCAGTATTTT. It codes for CASSPQLAVTDTQYF.